These T cell receptor beta chains were read from a single sample in a study of blood T cell repertoires in COVID-19. TCRdb's table, derived via immunoSEQ multiplex PCR, lists solely in-frame clones and lacks some. The top ten clones hold under 5.5% of a sample with some 320,000 clones, roughly 86% of them seen once. The sequenced sample consisted of PBMCs or T cells enriched from blood (not recorded which). Receptor source: a woman in her 30s who had recovered from COVID-19. The CDR3 runs from the conserved cysteine through the conserved F or W. The order of the fields is J gene, CDR3 length, V gene, D gene, clone size, CDR3 DNA, CDR3 protein. The D gene is left open where the match is weak. Only part of the rows carry a size: once, few, many, or a class if the clone is expanded.

TRBJ1-1 14 TRBV19 - - TGTGCCAGTAGTATCGTTGGGGGCAGCACTGAAGCTTTCTTT CASSIVGGSTEAFF
TRBJ2-5 13 TRBV6-5 TRBD1 - TGTGCCAGCAGGGACAGGGTGGGTGAGACCCAGTACTTC CASRDRVGETQYF
TRBJ2-7 15 TRBV3-1/TRBV3-2 - - TGTGCCAGCAGCCAAGAACAGGTCCTTTCCTACGAGCAGTACTTC CASSQEQVLSYEQYF
TRBJ1-4 15 TRBV25-1 - - TGTGCCAGCAGCACAACCTCGGGATCTAATGAAAAACTGTTTTTT CASSTTSGSNEKLFF
TRBJ2-7 12 TRBV13 - - TGTGCCAGCAGCTTAAACGGGGGCGAGCAGTACTTC CASSLNGGEQYF
TRBJ1-3 16 TRBV19 TRBD1 once TGTGCCAGTAGTATTTCTGGGACAGCGCTCGGAAACACCATATATTTT CASSISGTALGNTIYF
TRBJ1-1 14 TRBV11-2 - - TGTGCCAGCAGCTTAGGTGGGGGGGGCACTGAAGCTTTCTTT CASSLGGGGTEAFF
TRBJ2-1 13 TRBV19 TRBD2 - TGTGCCAGTAGTATAAGGGCTAGCGGTGAGCAGTTCTTC CASSIRASGEQFF
TRBJ1-2 14 TRBV2 - once TGTGCCAGCAGGACAGAGAGCGGGACACTAGGCTACACCTTC CASRTESGTLGYTF
TRBJ1-4 14 TRBV12-5 - - TGTGCTAGTGGTCTTCCTTACAGGGAACGAAAACTGTTTTTT CASGLPYRERKLFF
TRBJ2-1 14 TRBV5-4 TRBD1 - TGTGCCAGCAGCTTGGGGGACAGATACAATGAGCAGTTCTTC CASSLGDRYNEQFF